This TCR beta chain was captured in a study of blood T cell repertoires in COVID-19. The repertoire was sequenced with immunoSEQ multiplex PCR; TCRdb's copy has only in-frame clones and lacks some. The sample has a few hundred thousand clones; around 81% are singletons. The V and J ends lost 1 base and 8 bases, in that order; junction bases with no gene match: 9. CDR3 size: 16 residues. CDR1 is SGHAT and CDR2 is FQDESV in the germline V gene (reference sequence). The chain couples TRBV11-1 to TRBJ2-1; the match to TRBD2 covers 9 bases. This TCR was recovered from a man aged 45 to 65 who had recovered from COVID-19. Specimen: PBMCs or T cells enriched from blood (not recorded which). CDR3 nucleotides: TGTGCCAGCAGCTTAGATAGCGGGGGCCGGGGCGATGAGCAGTTCTTC. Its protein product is CASSLDSGGRGDEQFF.